Below, 25 T cell receptor beta chains from the same sample are listed, as sequenced in a study of cytomegalovirus exposure and HLA in healthy donors. Using immunoSEQ multiplex PCR, the repertoire was profiled, and TCRdb retains in-frame clones only, with some absent. Of roughly 230,000 clones listed, about nine tenths are singletons. Material for sequencing was PBMCs. The receptors were gathered from a woman aged 30 to 39 in good health and CMV-seronegative.

The chain combines TRBV30 with TRBJ2-3, with 8 bases identical to TRBD2. There are 16 residues in the CDR3. Germline V gene sequence: CDR1 GTSNPN, CDR2 SVGIG (reference sequence). Unmatched junction bases numbered 12, after V lost 3 bases and J lost 4 bases. The CDR3 sequence: CAWRIGVAGRADTQYF. The CDR3 DNA follows: TGTGCCTGGAGAATCGGAGTAGCGGGACGAGCAGATACGCAGTATTTT.

This chain uses TRBV14 with TRBJ2-1, with a possible D match to TRBD1 (6 bases). Between the trimmed V and J ends, which lost 5 bases and 4 bases, there was a span of 9 bases. This CDR3 has 13 residues. Germline V gene sequence: CDR1 SGHDN, CDR2 FVKESK. CDR3 DNA: TGTGCCAGCAGCAGACAGGTTTACAATGAGCAGTTCTTC. Amino acids: CASSRQVYNEQFF.

The genes are TRBV30 and TRBJ2-3; D is undetermined. Between the trimmed V and J ends, which lost 2 bases and 3 bases, there was a span of 6 bases. Germline assignment: CDR1 GTSNPN and CDR2 SVGIG (reference sequence). The CDR3 length is 12 residues. The CDR3 is CAWSPNTDTQYF. CDR3 in DNA: TGTGCCTGGAGTCCCAATACAGATACGCAGTATTTT.

This rearrangement joins TRBV7-8 to TRBJ2-1; 9 bases map to TRBD2. CDR1 SGHVS and CDR2 FQNEAQ come from the germline V gene. The CDR3 length is 16 residues. Germline trimming cut 5 bases from V and 6 bases from J; bases unmatched to any gene: 11. The CDR3 nucleotides are TGTGCCAGCAGCCCCCTCGTGGCGGGAGGGAGCAATGAGCAGTTCTTC. Translation: CASSPLVAGGSNEQFF. Complete variable domain (other parts from reference TRBV7-8 and TRBJ2-1): GAGVSQSPRYKVAKRGQDVALRCDPISGHVSLFWYQQALGQGPEFLTYFQNEAQLDKSGLPSDRFFAERPEGSVSTLKIQRTQQEDSAVYLCASSPLVAGGSNEQFFGPGTRLTVL.

The chain couples TRBV5-6 to TRBJ1-2, with no clear D. Germline V gene lookup returns CDR1 SGHDT and CDR2 YYEEEE. The V gene lost 2 bases and the J gene lost 2 bases, with 10 bases spanning the gap. This CDR3 region has 14 residues. CDR3 in DNA: TGTGCCAGCAGCTTCGGGCAGGTGAACTATGGCTACACCTTC. As protein: CASSFGQVNYGYTF.

The rearrangement joins TRBV28 to TRBJ1-5; no clear D. Trimming took 5 bases from V and 6 from J, leaving 17 bases between them. The CDR3 extends over 15 amino acids. Germline CDR1 reads MDHEN; CDR2 reads SYDVKM. This chain's CDR3 is CASSPLGLKGQPQHF. CDR3 coding DNA: TGTGCCAGCAGTCCTCTAGGGCTGAAAGGTCAGCCCCAGCATTTT.

V and J are TRBV28 and TRBJ2-1, with TRBD2 matching 10 bases. CDR1 is MDHEN, CDR2 SYDVKM, per germline. Trimming cost V 5 bases and J 6 bases; bases outside gene matches: 10. The CDR3 runs to 16 residues. For the CDR3, the DNA is TGTGCCAGCAGTCCTACTCTTAGCGGGAGGCCCAATGAGCAGTTCTTC. As protein: CASSPTLSGRPNEQFF.

The chain combines TRBV9 with TRBJ2-5, with 8 bases that match TRBD1. Losses at the gene ends were 7 bases for V and 1 base for J; bases not matched to a gene: 9. The CDR3 has 15 residues. Germline V lookup: CDR1 SGDLS, CDR2 YYNGEE. The CDR3 nucleotides read TGTGCCAGCGCGAGACAGGGGTCCAGCCAAGAGACCCAGTACTTC. Its translation: CASARQGSSQETQYF.

V gene TRBV6-5 combines with J gene TRBJ2-7; TRBD1 might be the D (6 bases). This CDR3 is 14 amino acids long. In germline, CDR1 is MNHEY, CDR2 SVGAGI. V was clipped by 3 bases and J by 3 bases, with 12 bases between them. The CDR3 loop is CASSYSGAGYEQYF. In DNA form, the CDR3 reads TGTGCCAGCAGTTATTCAGGGGCCGGCTACGAGCAGTACTTC.

This clone was found once. The gene calls are TRBV28 and TRBJ2-3; tentatively, D is TRBD1 (7 bases). The ends were cut back, 0 bases at V and 0 bases at J, with 13 bases in the middle. The CDR3 contains 17 residues. Looked up from germline, CDR1 is MDHEN and CDR2 is SYDVKM. CDR3 region: CASSLWARGASTDTQYF. The CDR3 bases are TGTGCCAGCAGTTTATGGGCCAGGGGGGCGAGCACAGATACGCAGTATTTT.

The J gene is TRBJ1-1, the V gene TRBV11-3; D remains ambiguous. The CDR3 is 16 residues long. The ends were cut back, 2 bases at V and 0 bases at J, with 13 bases in the middle. Germline CDR1 SGHNT, CDR2 YENEEA. In nucleotides, the CDR3 is TGTGCCAGCAGCTTAAGCGGAGGGATTATGAACACTGAAGCTTTCTTT. Its protein product is CASSLSGGIMNTEAFF.

This clone was observed a few times. The genes are TRBV19 and TRBJ2-7, with D uncertain. CDR3 size: 11 residues. V was cut by 3 bases and J by 5 bases, with 5 bases left in between. Germline V lookup: CDR1 LNHDA, CDR2 SQIVND (reference sequence). The DNA of the CDR3 is TGTGCCAGTAGTATGTACGACGAGCAGTACTTC. The encoded protein is CASSMYDEQYF.

The genes are TRBV5-1 and TRBJ2-3, with 9 nucleotides matching TRBD2. V lost 0 bases, J lost 0 bases, and 2 bases stayed unmatched. There are 16 residues in the CDR3. Germline V gene data show CDR1 as SGHRS and CDR2 as YFSETQ. DNA for the CDR3: TGCGCCAGCAGCTTGGGGGGACTAGCCAGCACAGATACGCAGTATTTT. Translated, it gives CASSLGGLASTDTQYF.

This CDR3 reads CASRPTGGFSDTQYF. The CDR3 DNA reads TGTGCCAGCAGACCGACAGGGGGCTTTTCAGATACGCAGTATTTT. This chain joins TRBV6-5 and TRBJ2-3, with TRBD1 matching over 10 bases. CDR1 is MNHEY, CDR2 SVGAGI, per germline. Unmatched junction bases numbered 7, after V lost 6 bases and J lost 4 bases. CDR3 length equals 15 residues.

The J gene is TRBJ2-3, the V gene TRBV4-1; 8 bases line up with TRBD2. The length of the CDR3 is 16 residues. With V trimmed by 1 base and J by 0 bases, 3 bases remained unmatched. The germline V gene encodes CDR1 MGHRA and CDR2 YSYEKL. The CDR3 DNA reads TGCGCCAGCAGCCAAGCCCCTAGCGGGAGCACAGATACGCAGTATTTT. This encodes CASSQAPSGSTDTQYF.

The gene calls are TRBV11-3 and TRBJ2-7; D is undetermined. Trimming took 5 bases from V and 2 from J, leaving 19 bases between them. The CDR3 totals 16 residues. Germline CDR1 SGHNT, CDR2 YENEEA. Here the CDR3 reads CASSHSPGSRTYEQYF. The CDR3 DNA reads TGTGCCAGCAGCCACTCTCCGGGCAGCCGAACCTACGAGCAGTACTTC.

V gene TRBV28 combines with J gene TRBJ1-4; 8 bases are shared with TRBD1. With 6 bases clipped from V and 1 base from J, the junction kept 4 bases outside the gene matches. The CDR3 has 15 amino acids. Germline V gene data show CDR1 as MDHEN and CDR2 as SYDVKM. Here the CDR3 DNA reads TGTGCCAGCAGGAAACAGGGGGTAACTAATGAAAAACTGTTTTTT. Protein product: CASRKQGVTNEKLFF.

This clone was detected once. The chain uses TRBV29-1 and TRBJ2-5; D is unclear. Germline CDR1 SQVTM, CDR2 ANQGSEA. The CDR3 sequence is 12 residues long. V gave up 3 bases and J gave up 2 bases, with 7 bases separating them. DNA for the CDR3: TGCAGCGTTGAGAGTCAGCAAGAGACCCAGTACTTC. Encoded protein: CSVESQQETQYF.

This sequence joins TRBV12-2 and TRBJ2-1; the table's D call of TRBD2 was not tested on the DNA. TRBV12-2 is tagged as a pseudogene. The length of the CDR3 is 17 residues. CDR3 DNA: TGTGCAAGTCGCATAACCGGGACTAGCGGAACACGGTATGAGCAGTTCTTC. This encodes CASRITGTSGTRYEQFF.

This rearrangement joins TRBV7-2 to TRBJ2-1, with 7 positions matching TRBD2. Losses at the gene ends were 5 bases for V and 9 bases for J; bases not matched to a gene: 4. Germline V gives CDR1 SGHTA, CDR2 FQGNSA. This CDR3 comprises 12 residues. The CDR3 reads CASSAWGGEQFF. The CDR3, as DNA: TGTGCCAGCAGCGCCTGGGGGGGTGAGCAGTTCTTC.

The rearrangement joins TRBV5-1 to TRBJ2-1, with D possibly matching TRBD2 (6 bases). The CDR3 is 15 residues long. V lost 0 bases, J lost 5 bases, and 12 bases lay in between. Germline values: CDR1 SGHRS, CDR2 YFSETQ. This chain's CDR3 is CASSLAGTLNNEQFF. The CDR3 nucleotides read TGCGCCAGCAGCTTGGCCGGGACTTTAAACAATGAGCAGTTCTTC. Supplemented by reference TRBV5-1 and TRBJ2-1, the full variable domain reads KAGVTQTPRYLIKTRGQQVTLSCSPISGHRSVSWYQQTPGQGLQFLFEYFSETQRNKGNFPGRFSGRQFSNSRSEMNVSTLELGDSALYLCASSLAGTLNNEQFFGPGTRLTVL.

The chain is built from TRBV28 and TRBJ2-2, with unresolved D. The CDR3 runs to 15 residues. V was shortened by 4 bases and J by 6 bases, with 15 bases between the two germline ends. Germline assignment: CDR1 MDHEN and CDR2 SYDVKM. The CDR3 coding sequence is TGTGCCAGCAGTTCGTCCCCGAGTATTTCCGGGGAGCTGTTTTTT. Translation gives CASSSSPSISGELFF.

The rearrangement joins TRBV14 to TRBJ1-2; tentatively, D is TRBD1 (6 bases). In germline, CDR1 is SGHDN, CDR2 FVKESK. V gave up 0 bases and J gave up 5 bases, with 7 bases separating them. This CDR3 comprises 13 residues. The CDR3 bases are TGTGCCAGCAGCCAAGATCAGGGGTATGGCTACACCTTC. It encodes CASSQDQGYGYTF.

This clone was observed once. CDR3 nucleotide sequence: TGTGCCAGCAGCCAAGTCCTGGGAGAGACCCAGTACTTC. As protein: CASSQVLGETQYF. The rearrangement links TRBV4-2 to TRBJ2-5; D ambiguous. The ends were cut back, 1 base at V and 4 bases at J, with 7 bases in the middle. The CDR3 consists of 13 residues. Germline V CDR1 and CDR2: LGHNA, YNFKEQ.

The rearrangement joins TRBV5-1 to TRBJ2-2; D possibly corresponds to TRBD2 (6 bases). This CDR3 has 17 residues. The germline CDR1 and CDR2 sequences are SGHRS and YFSETQ. Trimming shortened V by 4 bases and J by 3 bases, and 19 bases separated the two germline ends. The CDR3 DNA is TGCGCCAGCAGCCCGGACCAGACTAGTCTGTACACCGGGGAGCTGTTTTTT. Protein product: CASSPDQTSLYTGELFF.